The clone carrying this T cell receptor beta chain has only one observation. This entry belongs to a study of blood T cell repertoires in COVID-19. The wider study: Collection of acute and convalescent COVID-19 samples took place in the United States, Italy and Spain.

Original handling: Estimated nucleated cell counts came from reference gene primer amplification. Data came from immunoSEQ multiplex PCR; TCRdb stores just in-frame clones and leaves some out. For V, J and clone size, that table is used; D and trimming come from the DNA. Altogether 90,000 to 100,000 clones are present, 87% being singletons, with the ten largest covering around 17%. Specimen: peripheral blood. The sequence came from a woman between 55 and 75 years old with COVID-19, enrolled during active disease.

The CDR3 DNA follows: TGTGCCACCAGTGATCCACAAACAGGGGACACCGGGGAGCTGTTTTTT. It translates to CATSDPQTGDTGELFF. The chain combines TRBV24-1 with TRBJ2-2; 7 nucleotides line up with TRBD1. The CDR3 length is 16 residues. Germline V gene data show CDR1 as KGHDR and CDR2 as SFDVKD. V shed 3 bases and J 3 bases; nucleotides not matched to a gene: 6.